The rows below give T cell receptor beta chains drawn from one sample of a study of T cells in Graves' hyperthyroidism and ophthalmopathy. A single record per CDR3 protein comes from TCRdb applying MiXCR to the multiplex PCR reads. The table records approximately 530,000 distinct CDR3 sequences, roughly 21% of them present only once. The sequenced sample was blood. The origin of the receptors is a man in his forties with Graves' ophthalmopathy. The CDR3 runs from the conserved cysteine through the conserved F or W. The order of the fields is clone size, V gene, J gene, D gene, CDR3 protein, CDR3 DNA. The D gene is left open where the match is weak. Rows give clone size only sometimes, using once, few, many, or a class for an expanded clone.

clone size: few; V gene: TRBV6-1; J gene: TRBJ1-3; D gene: NA; CDR3 protein: CASRPDTHSGNTIYF; CDR3 DNA: TGTGCCAGCAGGCCTGACACTCACTCTGGAAACACCATATATTTT
clone size: few; V gene: TRBV6-1; J gene: TRBJ1-1; D gene: NA; CDR3 protein: CASSPGDPGTSGAFF; CDR3 DNA: TGTGCCAGCAGTCCCGGGGATCCAGGTACGTCTGGGGCTTTCTTT
clone size: NA; V gene: TRBV15; J gene: TRBJ2-7; D gene: TRBD2; CDR3 protein: CATSGPAGVSSFYEQYF; CDR3 DNA: TGTGCCACCAGCGGACCGGCGGGAGTGAGTAGTTTTTACGAGCAGTACTTC
clone size: many; V gene: TRBV2; J gene: TRBJ2-7; D gene: NA; CDR3 protein: CASSAETSYEQYF; CDR3 DNA: TGTGCCAGCAGTGCAGAGACAAGCTACGAGCAGTACTTC
clone size: few; V gene: TRBV20-1; J gene: TRBJ2-2; D gene: TRBD2; CDR3 protein: CSAPRLAGDTGELFF; CDR3 DNA: TGCAGTGCTCCCCGACTAGCGGGAGACACCGGGGAGCTGTTTTTT
clone size: NA; V gene: TRBV7-3; J gene: TRBJ2-1; D gene: NA; CDR3 protein: CASSLSPTTSYNEQFF; CDR3 DNA: TGTGCCAGCAGCTTATCCCCCACAACCTCCTACAATGAGCAGTTCTTC
clone size: NA; V gene: TRBV7-9; J gene: TRBJ2-7; D gene: TRBD2; CDR3 protein: CASSHGTSGTEEQYF; CDR3 DNA: TGTGCCAGCAGCCACGGGACTAGCGGGACGGAAGAGCAGTACTTC
clone size: many; V gene: TRBV2; J gene: TRBJ2-7; D gene: NA; CDR3 protein: CASSGWRAPSPPYEQYF; CDR3 DNA: TGTGCCAGCAGTGGATGGAGGGCCCCATCGCCCCCCTACGAGCAGTACTTC
clone size: many; V gene: TRBV11-2; J gene: TRBJ2-7; D gene: NA; CDR3 protein: CASSLGGETYEQYF; CDR3 DNA: TGTGCCAGCAGCTTAGGGGGGGAAACCTACGAGCAGTACTTC
clone size: NA; V gene: TRBV5-1; J gene: TRBJ1-2; D gene: NA; CDR3 protein: CASSITGPGEADGYTF; CDR3 DNA: TGCGCCAGCAGCATAACGGGACCGGGGGAGGCTGATGGCTACACCTTC
clone size: NA; V gene: TRBV28; J gene: TRBJ1-5; D gene: TRBD1; CDR3 protein: CTSSPKSGRGYQPQHF; CDR3 DNA: TGTACCAGCAGCCCCAAAAGTGGCAGGGGGTATCAGCCCCAGCATTTT